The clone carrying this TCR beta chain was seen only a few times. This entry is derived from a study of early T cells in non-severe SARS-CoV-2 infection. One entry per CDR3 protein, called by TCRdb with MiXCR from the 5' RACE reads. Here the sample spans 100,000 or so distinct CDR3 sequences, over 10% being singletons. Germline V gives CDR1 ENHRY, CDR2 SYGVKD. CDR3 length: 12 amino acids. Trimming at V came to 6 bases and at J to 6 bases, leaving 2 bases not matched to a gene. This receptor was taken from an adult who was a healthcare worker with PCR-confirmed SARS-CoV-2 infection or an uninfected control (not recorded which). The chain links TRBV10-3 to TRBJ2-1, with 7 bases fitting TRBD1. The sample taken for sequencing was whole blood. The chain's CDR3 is CAIRAGGNEQFF. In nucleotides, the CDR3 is TGTGCCATCAGGGCAGGGGGCAATGAGCAGTTCTTC.